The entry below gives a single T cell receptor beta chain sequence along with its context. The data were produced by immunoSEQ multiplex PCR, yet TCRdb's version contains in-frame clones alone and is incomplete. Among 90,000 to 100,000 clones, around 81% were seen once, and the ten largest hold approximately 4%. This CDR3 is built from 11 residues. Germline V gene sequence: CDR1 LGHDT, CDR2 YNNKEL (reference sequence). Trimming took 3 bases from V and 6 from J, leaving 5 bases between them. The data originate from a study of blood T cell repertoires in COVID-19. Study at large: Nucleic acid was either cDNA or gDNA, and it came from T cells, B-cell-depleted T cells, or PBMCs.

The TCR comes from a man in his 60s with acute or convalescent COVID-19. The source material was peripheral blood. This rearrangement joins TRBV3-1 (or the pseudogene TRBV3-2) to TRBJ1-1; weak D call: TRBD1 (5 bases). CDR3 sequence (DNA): TGTGCCAGCAGCCAGGGGCCTGAAGCTTTCTTT. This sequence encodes CASSQGPEAFF.